The 21 T cell receptor beta chains below were found in one sample sequenced in a study of identical twins. TCRdb called the 5' RACE reads again in MiXCR, with one record for every CDR3 protein. This sample has about 530,000 distinct CDR3 sequences, with about 22% found just once. The same sample was also used in a study of yellow fever vaccine responses in identical twins.

Sequencing input: CD4+ T cells sorted from blood. All receptors come from a woman aged 18-29 years in good health.

The genes are TRBV18 and TRBJ2-7, with 16 bases identical to TRBD2. Trimming removed 4 bases from V and 2 bases from J; junction bases left unmatched: 5. The germline CDR1 and CDR2 sequences are KGHSH and LQKENI. CDR3 size: 17 residues. CDR3 amino acids: CASSLGTSGGVPYEQYV. Here the CDR3 DNA reads TGTGCCAGCTCACTTGGGACTAGCGGGGGGGTCCCCTACGAGCAGTACGTC.

The chain uses TRBV5-1 and TRBJ2-7, with D tentatively TRBD1 (5 bases). This CDR3 is 14 amino acids long. Between the trimmed V and J ends, which lost 1 base and 1 base, there was a span of 9 bases. Germline CDR1 is SGHRS and CDR2 is YFSETQ. Here the CDR3 reads CASSLKDISYEQYF. The DNA for the CDR3 is TGCGCCAGCAGCTTGAAGGACATTTCCTACGAGCAGTACTTC.

The chain is built from TRBV11-3 and TRBJ2-1; a possible D gene is TRBD2 (5 bases). This CDR3 region has 15 residues. Germline V lookup: CDR1 SGHNT, CDR2 YENEEA. Trimming removed 5 bases at V and 2 bases at J, with 13 bases between. CDR3 sequence (DNA): TGTGCCAGCAGCCCCCGCTCCGGGACCTACAATGAGCAGTTCTTC. Translating it yields CASSPRSGTYNEQFF.

This chain uses TRBV5-1 with TRBJ2-1, with 14 positions matching TRBD2. This CDR3 is 17 amino acids long. V shed 4 bases and J 0 bases; nucleotides not matched to a gene: 3. Germline V gives CDR1 SGHRS, CDR2 YFSETQ. CDR3 nucleotides: TGCGCCAGCAGCCCGGGACTAGCGGGGGTCTCCTACAATGAGCAGTTCTTC. Residues: CASSPGLAGVSYNEQFF.

V gene TRBV15 combines with J gene TRBJ2-3; D unresolved. CDR3 length: 15 residues. Trimming left V 1 base short and J 2 bases short, with 10 bases between. Germline loops: CDR1 LNHNV, CDR2 YYDKDF (reference sequence). CDR3 bases: TGTGCCACCAGCAGAGTGGGCACAGTCACAGATACGCAGTATTTT. Translating gives CATSRVGTVTDTQYF.

This clonotype showed up many times. The chain carries TRBV4-1 and TRBJ1-2, with D uncertain. Germline V gene lookup returns CDR1 MGHRA and CDR2 YSYEKL. V lost 1 base and J 0 bases, leaving 3 bases between the germline ends. The CDR3 covers 13 residues. The DNA for the CDR3 is TGCGCCAGCAGCCAAGGTCCTAACTATGGCTACACCTTC. This sequence encodes CASSQGPNYGYTF.

This clonotype was counted only a few times. The rearrangement uses TRBV11-2 and TRBJ2-1; 7 nucleotides line up with TRBD2. In germline, CDR1 is SGHAT, CDR2 FQNNGV. The CDR3 contains 16 residues. Losses at the gene ends were 6 bases for V and 7 bases for J; bases not matched to a gene: 15. CDR3: CASRDPWGRARNEQFF. The CDR3 DNA sequence: TGTGCCAGCAGGGACCCTTGGGGGAGGGCCCGTAATGAGCAGTTCTTC.

The rearrangement links TRBV12-3 or TRBV12-4 to TRBJ2-2; weak D call: TRBD1 (5 bases). The CDR3 length is 15 residues. V shed 5 bases and J shed 4 bases, with 14 bases lying between them. The CDR3 nucleotides read TGTGCCAGCAGTCCACTCCCAGGGATCACCGGGGAGCTGTTTTTT. Amino acid sequence: CASSPLPGITGELFF.

The CDR3 region has the DNA TGTGCCAGCAACGCCCATAAAAACACTGAAGCTTTCTTT. Its protein is CASNAHKNTEAFF. The chain has TRBV6-1 and TRBJ1-1; D gene uncertain. Trimming shortened V by 7 bases and J by 2 bases, and 11 bases separated the two germline ends. The CDR3 spans 13 residues. Germline-derived CDR1 and CDR2 are MNHNS and SASEGT.

This sequence joins TRBV10-2 and TRBJ2-3, with TRBD1 as a possible D gene (6 bases). The germline V gene has CDR1 WSHSY and CDR2 SAAADI. V lost 10 bases and J 0 bases, leaving 14 bases between the germline ends. This CDR3 contains 14 residues. CDR3 DNA sequence: TGCGCCATCTCCCAGGGGCGTAGCACAGATACGCAGTATTTT. It encodes CAISQGRSTDTQYF.

The chain joins TRBV5-1 to TRBJ2-1; 9 bases are shared with TRBD2. Germline lookup yields CDR1 SGHRS and CDR2 YFSETQ. This CDR3 has 16 residues. Unmatched junction bases numbered 3, after V lost 2 bases and J lost 0 bases. The CDR3 DNA reads as TGCGCCAGCAGCTTTGGACTAGCGAGCTCCTACAATGAGCAGTTCTTC. This translates into CASSFGLASSYNEQFF.

The J gene is TRBJ1-1, the V gene TRBV20-1; D is uncertain. The CDR3 runs to 13 residues. V lost 6 bases to trimming and J lost 4 bases, with 15 bases between them. Germline CDR1 is DFQATT and CDR2 is SNEGSKA (reference sequence). This CDR3 is CSASSEMGTEAFF. The CDR3, as DNA: TGCAGTGCGAGTTCCGAGATGGGCACTGAAGCTTTCTTT.

This clonotype has only a few counts. The chain has TRBV7-8 and TRBJ2-2; 8 bases agree with TRBD1. Germline lookup yields CDR1 SGHVS and CDR2 FQNEAQ. The CDR3 has 19 residues. The trim removed 2 bases at V and 3 bases at J, leaving 14 bases unmatched. The CDR3 loop reads CASSLSNGHLTGDTGELFF. CDR3 sequence (DNA): TGTGCCAGCAGCTTATCGAATGGTCACCTGACAGGGGACACCGGGGAGCTGTTTTTT.

V and J are TRBV5-1 and TRBJ2-7; 7 nucleotides agree with TRBD2. Germline assignment: CDR1 SGHRS and CDR2 YFSETQ. The CDR3 covers 14 residues. The V segment lost 5 bases and the J segment 2 bases; nucleotides outside the gene matches: 7. Written as DNA, the CDR3 is TGCGCCAGCAGTCGGGACTATGAAACCTACGAGCAGTACTTC. Translation: CASSRDYETYEQYF.

The chain joins TRBV7-9 to TRBJ2-2; D is perhaps TRBD2 (6 bases). This CDR3 has 14 residues. Per germline, CDR1 SEHNR and CDR2 FQNEAQ (reference sequence). V lost 5 bases and J 7 bases, leaving 14 bases between the germline ends. CDR3 sequence reads: CASSQRLAIGELFF. Here the CDR3 DNA reads TGTGCCAGCAGCCAGCGCCTAGCGATCGGGGAGCTGTTTTTT.

CDR3 in amino acids: CASSFIQENIQYF. The CDR3 DNA sequence: TGTGCCAGCAGCTTTATACAGGAAAACATTCAGTACTTC. The genes are TRBV5-5 and TRBJ2-4; D may be TRBD1 (5 bases). The CDR3 length is 13 residues. Trimming took 2 bases from V and 5 from J, leaving 8 bases between them. Germline CDR1 SGHKS, CDR2 YYEKEE (reference sequence).

The chain recombines TRBV25-1 with TRBJ2-1; 7 nucleotides agree with TRBD2. Trimming cost V 4 bases and J 2 bases; bases outside gene matches: 11. The CDR3 extends over 17 amino acids. Germline V gives CDR1 MGHDK, CDR2 SYGVNS. The CDR3 sequence is CASSADSSGNTYNEQFF. For the CDR3, the DNA is TGTGCCAGCAGTGCCGACTCTAGCGGCAACACCTACAATGAGCAGTTCTTC.

On this clonotype: Compared with germline, one end of the junction differs, possibly owing to a read error. The chain joins TRBV5-1 to TRBJ1-1, with 8 nucleotides matching TRBD1. CDR1 is SGHRS, CDR2 YFSETQ, per germline. The CDR3 totals 14 residues. The chain's CDR3 is CASSWGQAGTEAFF. CDR3 nucleotide sequence: TGTGCCAGCAGTTGGGGACAGGCGGGAACTGAAGCTTTCTTT.

This chain links TRBV19 with TRBJ2-7, with 9 bases matching TRBD1. Germline CDR1 and CDR2: LNHDA and SQIVND (reference sequence). This CDR3 spans 15 amino acids. Trimming removed 6 bases from V and 2 bases from J; junction bases left unmatched: 8. The CDR3 region is CASSRTGDPTYEQYF. The CDR3 DNA reads TGTGCCAGTAGCCGGACAGGGGACCCTACCTACGAGCAGTACTTC.

V gene TRBV7-3 combines with J gene TRBJ1-1; no clear D. The CDR3 is made up of 15 amino acids. Germline V CDR1 and CDR2: SGHTA, FQGTGA. V was shortened by 0 bases and J by 1 base, with 9 bases between the two germline ends. CDR3 in DNA: TGTGCCAGCAGCTTAACAGGGAACGGGAACACTGAAGCTTTCTTT. Protein product: CASSLTGNGNTEAFF.

The chain uses TRBV12-3 or TRBV12-4 and TRBJ1-2; possibly TRBD1 for D (5 bases). V lost 6 bases to trimming and J lost 4 bases, with 18 bases between them. This CDR3 contains 15 residues. The CDR3, as DNA: TGTGCCAGCAGCCTAGGGACCTCCGGTGGCTATGGCTACACCTTC. Residues: CASSLGTSGGYGYTF.